This record looks at one T cell receptor (beta chain) sequence and its context. This entry belongs to a study of shared clonotypes between healthy human individuals. Donors included only healthy HIV-negative adults lacking recent acute infections or vaccinations. Nashville, Tennessee was home to all donors, each a Caucasian adult. Trimming removed 2 bases from V and 4 bases from J, with 11 bases in between. The CDR3 extends over 14 amino acids. Germline assignment: CDR1 MDHEN and CDR2 SYDVKM. Sequencing used immunoSEQ multiplex PCR; TCRdb keeps in-frame clones, though not all of them. The sample consists of hundreds of thousands of clones, around 73% of them appearing once.

The rearrangement joins TRBV28 to TRBJ2-5, with a possible D match to TRBD1 (6 bases). The sequence was collected from a woman under 40 in good health. The source material was memory CD4+ T cells sorted from blood. Indicated subset: CD45RA-negative fraction. As DNA, the CDR3 is TGTGCCAGCAGTTTAAATCAGGGGCGAGAGACCCAGTACTTC. Translating it yields CASSLNQGRETQYF.